Listed below are T cell receptor beta chains from one sample, sequenced in a study of graft-versus-host responses after intestinal transplantation. Their recognized antigens are unknown. Method: immunoSEQ multiplex PCR; TCRdb's copy keeps in-frame clones and lacks some. The sample contains tens of thousands of clones, around 90% of which appear only once. Sample: unstimulated CD8+ T cells sorted from spleen or lymph node cells, taken before intestinal transplant. The receptors come from a human donor who received an intestinal transplant. The CDR3 runs from the conserved cysteine through the conserved F or W. Each record gives: clone size, D gene, V gene, J gene, CDR3 DNA, CDR3 protein. A D gene is named only where the DNA matches it firmly. The size field is filled for only some rows; it gives once, few, many or a size class.

abundance: NA; d_gene: TRBD2; v_gene: TRBV7-2; j_gene: TRBJ2-1; CDR3nt: TGTGCCAGCAGCTTCGGGACTAGTACTTACAATGAGCAGTTCTTC; CDR3aa: CASSFGTSTYNEQFF
abundance: once; d_gene: NA; v_gene: TRBV18; j_gene: TRBJ2-7; CDR3nt: TGTGCCAGCTCACCCACGGACACCCTTTACGAGCAGTACTTC; CDR3aa: CASSPTDTLYEQYF
abundance: NA; d_gene: NA; v_gene: TRBV27; j_gene: TRBJ2-4; CDR3nt: TGTGCCAGCAGTCCCACACAGGGGCAGGCTAGATTAGCGGACATTCAGTACTTC; CDR3aa: CASSPTQGQARLADIQYF
abundance: NA; d_gene: NA; v_gene: TRBV2; j_gene: TRBJ2-5; CDR3nt: TGTGCCACCACGACTAGAGAGGAACTGGGCCAAGAGACCCAGTACTTC; CDR3aa: CATTTREELGQETQYF
abundance: NA; d_gene: NA; v_gene: TRBV6-5; j_gene: TRBJ1-2; CDR3nt: TGTGCCAGCAGCCTAGACGGAGGATGGGGTGGCTACACCTTC; CDR3aa: CASSLDGGWGGYTF
abundance: NA; d_gene: NA; v_gene: TRBV9; j_gene: TRBJ2-7; CDR3nt: TGTGCCAGCAGCGTAGGCGGGGGCCCCGACGAGCAGTACTTC; CDR3aa: CASSVGGGPDEQYF
abundance: NA; d_gene: NA; v_gene: TRBV6-1; j_gene: TRBJ1-4; CDR3nt: TGTGCCAGCAATGACAGGCGAGTAAATGAAAAACTGTTTTTT; CDR3aa: CASNDRRVNEKLFF
abundance: NA; d_gene: NA; v_gene: TRBV4-1; j_gene: TRBJ1-3; CDR3nt: TGCGCCAGCAGCCAAGACGTGAGGGTTTGGGGAAACACCATATATTTT; CDR3aa: CASSQDVRVWGNTIYF
abundance: NA; d_gene: NA; v_gene: TRBV15; j_gene: TRBJ1-2; CDR3nt: TGTGCCACCAGCAGAGAAACAGGAGCTAACTATGGCTACACCTTC; CDR3aa: CATSRETGANYGYTF
abundance: NA; d_gene: TRBD2; v_gene: TRBV19; j_gene: TRBJ2-2; CDR3nt: TGTGCCAGTAGTGAGATAGCGGGGCGGGGGGAGCTGTTTTTT; CDR3aa: CASSEIAGRGELFF
abundance: NA; d_gene: TRBD2; v_gene: TRBV5-4; j_gene: TRBJ2-1; CDR3nt: TGTGCCAGCAGTCCTGTCCCCCCGGGAATGAGCGGGGGCTACAATGAGCAGTTCTTC; CDR3aa: CASSPVPPGMSGGYNEQFF
abundance: NA; d_gene: TRBD1; v_gene: TRBV9; j_gene: TRBJ1-2; CDR3nt: TGTGCCAGCAGCAAAGGGACAGGGGGTTCGTATGGCTACACCTTC; CDR3aa: CASSKGTGGSYGYTF
abundance: NA; d_gene: NA; v_gene: TRBV6-1; j_gene: TRBJ1-1; CDR3nt: TGTGCCAGCAGTGAATCGGGACACCTCAGCACCGAGAACACTGAAGCTTTCTTT; CDR3aa: CASSESGHLSTENTEAFF
abundance: few; d_gene: NA; v_gene: TRBV28; j_gene: TRBJ1-2; CDR3nt: TGTGCCAGCGGCTCAGGACAGCCTCCTTCCCCCTACTATGGCTACACCTTC; CDR3aa: CASGSGQPPSPYYGYTF
abundance: NA; d_gene: NA; v_gene: TRBV5-1; j_gene: TRBJ2-4; CDR3nt: TGCGCCAGCAGCTTGCAATTCGGCGGGGCCGCCAAAAACATTCAGTACTTC; CDR3aa: CASSLQFGGAAKNIQYF
abundance: NA; d_gene: NA; v_gene: TRBV19; j_gene: TRBJ1-5; CDR3nt: TGTGCCAGTAGTCGGGGAGGGAGAGGCTATAGTAGCAATCAGCCCCAGCATTTT; CDR3aa: CASSRGGRGYSSNQPQHF
abundance: NA; d_gene: TRBD2; v_gene: TRBV15; j_gene: TRBJ2-3; CDR3nt: TGTGCCACCAGCAGAGATGGGGGCGGGGGGGCCCCCACAGATACGCAGTATTTT; CDR3aa: CATSRDGGGGAPTDTQYF
abundance: NA; d_gene: TRBD2; v_gene: TRBV19; j_gene: TRBJ2-7; CDR3nt: TGTGCCAGTAGTATGACTAGCGGGGAGGGGACCTCCTACGAGCAGTACTTC; CDR3aa: CASSMTSGEGTSYEQYF
abundance: NA; d_gene: TRBD2; v_gene: TRBV29-1; j_gene: TRBJ2-1; CDR3nt: TGCAGCGTAGCCGGGACTAGCGGGGCCTACAATGAGCAGTTCTTC; CDR3aa: CSVAGTSGAYNEQFF
abundance: NA; d_gene: NA; v_gene: TRBV5-1; j_gene: TRBJ2-7; CDR3nt: TGCGCCAGCAGCTTGGCCGTGCAGGGCTACGAGCAGTACTTC; CDR3aa: CASSLAVQGYEQYF
abundance: NA; d_gene: TRBD1; v_gene: TRBV27; j_gene: TRBJ1-6; CDR3nt: TGTGCCAGCAGTTTATCGGGGCCGATGGGACAGAGCAATTCACCCCTCCACTTT; CDR3aa: CASSLSGPMGQSNSPLHF
abundance: NA; d_gene: NA; v_gene: TRBV2; j_gene: TRBJ1-2; CDR3nt: TGTGCCAGCAGTGAGGGGGGGGCTAACTATGGCTACACCTTC; CDR3aa: CASSEGGANYGYTF
abundance: NA; d_gene: NA; v_gene: TRBV4-1; j_gene: TRBJ2-1; CDR3nt: TGCGCCAGCAGCCAAGAAGGCGGGGTCTCCTACAATGAGCAGTTCTTC; CDR3aa: CASSQEGGVSYNEQFF
abundance: NA; d_gene: TRBD2; v_gene: TRBV28; j_gene: TRBJ2-1; CDR3nt: TGTGCCAGCAGTTTACGGGGGGAAGGCAATGAGCAGTTCTTC; CDR3aa: CASSLRGEGNEQFF
abundance: NA; d_gene: TRBD1; v_gene: TRBV4-1; j_gene: TRBJ1-2; CDR3nt: TGCGCCAGCAGCCAACCACAGGGGCGAGGTGGCTACACCTTC; CDR3aa: CASSQPQGRGGYTF